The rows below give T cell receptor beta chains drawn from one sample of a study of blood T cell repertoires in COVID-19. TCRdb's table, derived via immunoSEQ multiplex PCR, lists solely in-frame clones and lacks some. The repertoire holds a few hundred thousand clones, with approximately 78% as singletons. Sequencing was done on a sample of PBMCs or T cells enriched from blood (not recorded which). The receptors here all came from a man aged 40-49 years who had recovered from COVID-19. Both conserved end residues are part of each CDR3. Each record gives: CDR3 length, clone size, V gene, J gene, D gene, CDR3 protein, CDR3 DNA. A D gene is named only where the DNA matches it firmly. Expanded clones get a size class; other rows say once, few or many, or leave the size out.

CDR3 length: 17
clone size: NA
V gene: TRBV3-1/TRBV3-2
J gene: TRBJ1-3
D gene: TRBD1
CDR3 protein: CASSQANRGRPGNTIYF
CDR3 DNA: TGTGCCAGCAGCCAAGCCAACAGGGGGCGACCTGGAAACACCATATATTTT

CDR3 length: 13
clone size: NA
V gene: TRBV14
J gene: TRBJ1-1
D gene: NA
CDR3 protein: CASSQVRYTEAFF
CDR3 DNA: TGTGCCAGCAGCCAAGTGAGGTACACTGAAGCTTTCTTT

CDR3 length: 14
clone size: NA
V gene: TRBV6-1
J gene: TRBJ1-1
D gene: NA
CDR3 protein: CASSEAWTRGRAFF
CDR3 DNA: TGTGCCAGCAGTGAAGCGTGGACTAGGGGGAGAGCTTTCTTT

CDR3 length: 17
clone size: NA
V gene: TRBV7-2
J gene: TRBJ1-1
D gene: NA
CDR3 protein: CASSSPPGQNPRTEAFF
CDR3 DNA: TGTGCCAGCAGCTCCCCACCCGGACAGAATCCCCGGACTGAAGCTTTCTTT

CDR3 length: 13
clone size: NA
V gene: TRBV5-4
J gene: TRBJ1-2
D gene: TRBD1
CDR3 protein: CATLRGTAYGYTF
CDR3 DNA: TGTGCCACTCTACGGGGGACAGCTTATGGCTACACCTTC

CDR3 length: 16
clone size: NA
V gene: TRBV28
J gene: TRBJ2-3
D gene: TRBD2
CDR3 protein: CASSYSSGRGADTQYF
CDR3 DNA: TGTGCCAGCAGTTATAGTAGCGGGAGAGGGGCAGATACGCAGTATTTT

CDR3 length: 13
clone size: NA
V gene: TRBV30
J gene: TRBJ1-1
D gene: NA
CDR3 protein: CAWIRRVGTEAFF
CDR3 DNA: TGTGCCTGGATTAGGAGGGTCGGGACTGAAGCTTTCTTT

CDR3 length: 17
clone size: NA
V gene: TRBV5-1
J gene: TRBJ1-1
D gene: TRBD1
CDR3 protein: CASSLYPRDSMNTEAFF
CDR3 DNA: TGCGCCAGCAGCTTGTACCCCCGGGACAGCATGAACACTGAAGCTTTCTTT

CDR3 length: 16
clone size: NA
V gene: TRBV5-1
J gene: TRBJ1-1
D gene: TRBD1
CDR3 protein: CASSWPATGRNTEAFF
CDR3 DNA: TGCGCCAGCAGCTGGCCCGCGACAGGGCGGAACACTGAAGCTTTCTTT

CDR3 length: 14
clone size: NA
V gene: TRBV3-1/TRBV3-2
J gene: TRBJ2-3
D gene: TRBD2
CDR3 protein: CASSLAGGPDTQYF
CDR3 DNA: TGTGCCAGCAGCCTAGCGGGAGGGCCAGATACGCAGTATTTT

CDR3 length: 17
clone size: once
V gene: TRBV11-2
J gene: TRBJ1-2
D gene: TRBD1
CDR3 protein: CASSRPAHHTGVYGYTF
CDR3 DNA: TGTGCCAGCAGCCGCCCCGCTCATCATACAGGGGTTTATGGCTACACCTTC

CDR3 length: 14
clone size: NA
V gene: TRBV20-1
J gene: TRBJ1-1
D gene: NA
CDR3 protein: CSAIETADSTEAFF
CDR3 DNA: TGCAGTGCTATTGAGACAGCCGATAGCACTGAAGCTTTCTTT

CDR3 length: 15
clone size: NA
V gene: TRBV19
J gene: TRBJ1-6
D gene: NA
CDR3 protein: CASSTLAARGSPLHF
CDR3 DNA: TGTGCCAGTAGTACCCTCGCTGCCCGAGGTTCACCCCTCCACTTT

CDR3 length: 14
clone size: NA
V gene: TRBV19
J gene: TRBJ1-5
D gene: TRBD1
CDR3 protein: CASSSRDRGAREHF
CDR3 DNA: TGTGCCAGTAGTAGCCGGGACAGGGGGGCCCGTGAGCATTTT

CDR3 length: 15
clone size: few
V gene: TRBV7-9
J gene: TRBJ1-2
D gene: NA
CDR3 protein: CASSHPPGEVRGYTF
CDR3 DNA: TGTGCCAGCAGCCACCCCCCCGGGGAGGTTAGAGGCTACACCTTC

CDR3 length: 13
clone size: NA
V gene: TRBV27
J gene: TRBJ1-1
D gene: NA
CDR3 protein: CASSPGMNTEAFF
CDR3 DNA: TGTGCCAGCAGCCCAGGGATGAACACTGAAGCTTTCTTT

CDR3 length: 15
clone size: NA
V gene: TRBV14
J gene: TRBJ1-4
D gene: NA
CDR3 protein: CASSYNRVLGEKLFF
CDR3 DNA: TGTGCCAGCAGCTATAACAGGGTCCTGGGTGAAAAACTGTTTTTT

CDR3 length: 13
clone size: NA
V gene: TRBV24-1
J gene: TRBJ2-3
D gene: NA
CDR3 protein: CATSEGRRDTQYF
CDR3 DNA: TGTGCCACCAGTGAGGGGAGGAGGGATACGCAGTATTTT

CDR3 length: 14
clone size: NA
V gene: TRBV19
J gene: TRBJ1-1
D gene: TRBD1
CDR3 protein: CASRGQGLNTEAFF
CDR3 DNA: TGTGCCAGTAGGGGACAGGGGTTGAACACTGAAGCTTTCTTT

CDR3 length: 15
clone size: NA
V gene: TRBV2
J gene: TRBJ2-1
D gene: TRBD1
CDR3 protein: CASSDIRTGSNEQFF
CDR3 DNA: TGTGCCAGCAGCGACATAAGGACAGGGAGCAATGAGCAGTTCTTC

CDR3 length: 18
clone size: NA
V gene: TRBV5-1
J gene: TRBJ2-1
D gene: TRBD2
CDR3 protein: CASSLPRLAEMGYNEQFF
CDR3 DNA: TGCGCCAGCAGCCTCCCCCGACTAGCGGAAATGGGCTACAATGAGCAGTTCTTC

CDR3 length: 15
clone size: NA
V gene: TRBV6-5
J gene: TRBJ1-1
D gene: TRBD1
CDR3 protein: CASSYSTGGSTEAFF
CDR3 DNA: TGTGCCAGCAGTTACTCGACAGGGGGTTCCACTGAAGCTTTCTTT

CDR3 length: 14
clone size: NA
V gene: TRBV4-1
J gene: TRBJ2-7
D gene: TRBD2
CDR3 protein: CASSQVAGGYEQYF
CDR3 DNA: TGCGCCAGCAGCCAGGTAGCGGGAGGCTACGAGCAGTACTTC

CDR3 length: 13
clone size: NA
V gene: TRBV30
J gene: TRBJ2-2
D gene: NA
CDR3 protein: CARGGADTGELFF
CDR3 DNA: TGTGCCCGCGGGGGCGCTGACACCGGGGAGCTGTTTTTT

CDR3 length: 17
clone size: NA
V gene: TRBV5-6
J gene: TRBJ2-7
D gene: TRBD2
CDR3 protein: CASSLAGASGSGYEQYF
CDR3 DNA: TGTGCCAGCAGCTTGGCCGGGGCTAGCGGGAGTGGGTACGAGCAGTACTTC

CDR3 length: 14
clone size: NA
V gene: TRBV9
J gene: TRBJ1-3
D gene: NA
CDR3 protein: CASSVTLSGNTIYF
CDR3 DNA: TGTGCCAGCAGCGTGACACTCTCTGGAAACACCATATATTTT

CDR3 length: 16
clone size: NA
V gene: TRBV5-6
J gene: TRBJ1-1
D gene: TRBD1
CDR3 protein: CASSLGTDFMNTEAFF
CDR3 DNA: TGTGCCAGCAGCCTGGGGACAGACTTCATGAACACTGAAGCTTTCTTT

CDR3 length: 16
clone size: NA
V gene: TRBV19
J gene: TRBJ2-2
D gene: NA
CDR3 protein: CASRDGQYVDTGELFF
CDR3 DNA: TGTGCCAGTAGGGACGGACAGTACGTGGACACCGGGGAGCTGTTTTTT

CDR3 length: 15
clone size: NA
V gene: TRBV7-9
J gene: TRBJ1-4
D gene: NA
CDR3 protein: CASSSGSGVSEKLFF
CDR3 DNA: TGTGCCAGCAGCTCGGGTTCGGGGGTCTCCGAAAAACTGTTTTTT

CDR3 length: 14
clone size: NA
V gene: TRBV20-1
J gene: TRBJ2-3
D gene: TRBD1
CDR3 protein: CSASGDRDPDTQYF
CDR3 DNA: TGCAGTGCTAGTGGGGACAGGGACCCAGATACGCAGTATTTT

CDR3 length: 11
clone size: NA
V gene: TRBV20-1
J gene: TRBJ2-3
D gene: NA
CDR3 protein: CSALGAATQYF
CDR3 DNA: TGCAGTGCTCTTGGGGCTGCTACGCAGTATTTT

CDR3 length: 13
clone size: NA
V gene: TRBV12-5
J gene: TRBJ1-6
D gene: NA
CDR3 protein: CATSPGGYSPLHF
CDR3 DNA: TGTGCTACCTCCCCCGGGGGATATTCACCCCTCCACTTT

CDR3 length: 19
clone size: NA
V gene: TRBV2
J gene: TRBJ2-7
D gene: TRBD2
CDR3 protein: CASSTGMGTRKRFVDEQYF
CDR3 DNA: TGTGCCAGCAGTACGGGGATGGGGACTAGAAAAAGGTTTGTGGACGAGCAGTACTTC

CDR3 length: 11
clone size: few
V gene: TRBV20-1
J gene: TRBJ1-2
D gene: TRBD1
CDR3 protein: CSAWTGNGYTF
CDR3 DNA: TGCAGTGCTTGGACAGGGAACGGCTACACCTTC

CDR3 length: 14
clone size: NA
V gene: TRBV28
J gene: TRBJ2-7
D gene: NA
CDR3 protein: CASSLTGLTYEQYF
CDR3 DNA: TGTGCCAGCAGTCTAACGGGACTGACCTACGAGCAGTACTTC

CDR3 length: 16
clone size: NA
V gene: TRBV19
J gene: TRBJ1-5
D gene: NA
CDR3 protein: CASSISGALSNQPQHF
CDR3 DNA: TGTGCCAGTAGTATATCAGGGGCACTCAGCAATCAGCCCCAGCATTTT

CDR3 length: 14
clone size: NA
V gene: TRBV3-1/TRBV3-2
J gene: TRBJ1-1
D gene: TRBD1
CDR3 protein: CASSRTGGGRRAFF
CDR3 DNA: TGTGCCAGCAGCAGGACAGGGGGCGGGCGAAGGGCTTTCTTT

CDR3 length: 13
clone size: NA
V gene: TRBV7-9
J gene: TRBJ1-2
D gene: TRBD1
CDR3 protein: CASSRDSLYGYTF
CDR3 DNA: TGTGCCAGCAGCCGGGACAGTCTCTATGGCTACACCTTC

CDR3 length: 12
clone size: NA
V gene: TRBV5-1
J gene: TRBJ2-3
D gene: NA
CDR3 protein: CASTEQGDTQYF
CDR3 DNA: TGCGCCAGCACCGAGCAGGGAGATACGCAGTATTTT

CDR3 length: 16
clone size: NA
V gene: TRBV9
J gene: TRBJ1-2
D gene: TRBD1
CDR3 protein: CASSEGQTRVVGGYTF
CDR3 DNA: TGTGCCAGCAGCGAGGGACAGACAAGGGTCGTGGGAGGCTACACCTTC

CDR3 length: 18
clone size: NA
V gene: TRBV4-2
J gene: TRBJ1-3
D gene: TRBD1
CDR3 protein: CASSLIRQGYGSGNTIYF
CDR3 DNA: TGTGCCAGCAGCCTCATAAGACAGGGGTACGGTTCTGGAAACACCATATATTTT

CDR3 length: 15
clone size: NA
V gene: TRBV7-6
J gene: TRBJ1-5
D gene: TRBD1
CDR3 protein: CASSLNRGGNQPQHF
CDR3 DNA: TGTGCCAGCAGCTTAAACAGGGGGGGCAATCAGCCCCAGCATTTT

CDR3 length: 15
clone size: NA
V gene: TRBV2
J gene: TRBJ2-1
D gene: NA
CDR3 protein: CASSEGLHLRDEQFF
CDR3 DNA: TGTGCCAGCAGTGAGGGCCTACACCTCCGCGATGAGCAGTTCTTC

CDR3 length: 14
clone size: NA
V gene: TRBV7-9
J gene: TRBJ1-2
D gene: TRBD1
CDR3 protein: CASSRDRVRYGYTF
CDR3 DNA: TGTGCCAGCAGCCGGGACAGGGTGAGATATGGCTACACCTTC

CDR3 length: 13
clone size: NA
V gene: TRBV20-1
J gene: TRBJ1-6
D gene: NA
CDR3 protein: CSASGRVDSPLHF
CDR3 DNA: TGCAGTGCTAGTGGCAGGGTTGATTCACCCCTCCACTTT

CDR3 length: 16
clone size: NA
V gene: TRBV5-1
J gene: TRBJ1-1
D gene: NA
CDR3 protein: CASSLPQDSMNTEAFF
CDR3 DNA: TGCGCCAGCAGCCTACCACAGGATTCTATGAACACTGAAGCTTTCTTT

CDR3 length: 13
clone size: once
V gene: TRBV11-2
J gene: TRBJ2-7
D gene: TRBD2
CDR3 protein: CASSLGLASEQYF
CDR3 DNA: TGTGCCAGCAGCTTAGGACTAGCGAGCGAGCAGTACTTC

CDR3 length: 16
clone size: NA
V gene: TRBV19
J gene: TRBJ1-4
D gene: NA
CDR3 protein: CASSDWDTPTNEKLFF
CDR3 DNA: TGTGCCAGTAGTGACTGGGACACCCCAACTAATGAAAAACTGTTTTTT

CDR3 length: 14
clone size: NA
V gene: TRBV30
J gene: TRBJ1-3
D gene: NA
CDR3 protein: CAWSVSLSGNTIYF
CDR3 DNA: TGTGCCTGGAGTGTGTCCCTCTCTGGAAACACCATATATTTT

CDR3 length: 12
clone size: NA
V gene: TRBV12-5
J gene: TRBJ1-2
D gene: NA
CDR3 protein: CASGLGVRGYTF
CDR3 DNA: TGTGCTAGTGGTTTGGGGGTGAGGGGCTACACCTTC

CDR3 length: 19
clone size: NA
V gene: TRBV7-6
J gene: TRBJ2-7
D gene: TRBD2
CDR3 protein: CASEEKTSGGHHLIYEQYF
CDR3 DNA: TGTGCCAGTGAAGAAAAGACTAGCGGGGGGCACCATTTGATCTACGAGCAGTACTTC

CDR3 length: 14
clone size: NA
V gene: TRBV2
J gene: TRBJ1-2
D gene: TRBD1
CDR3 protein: CASSDDRGNYGYTF
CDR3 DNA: TGTGCCAGCAGTGACGACAGGGGCAACTATGGCTACACCTTC

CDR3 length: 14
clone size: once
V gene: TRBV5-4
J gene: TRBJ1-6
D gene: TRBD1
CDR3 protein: CASSRDSSYSPLHF
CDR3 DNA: TGTGCCAGCAGCCGGGACAGCTCGTATTCACCCCTCCACTTT

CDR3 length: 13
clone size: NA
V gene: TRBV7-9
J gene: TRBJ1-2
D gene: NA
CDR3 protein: CASSSQGFHGYTF
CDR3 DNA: TGTGCCAGCAGCTCCCAGGGGTTTCATGGCTACACCTTC

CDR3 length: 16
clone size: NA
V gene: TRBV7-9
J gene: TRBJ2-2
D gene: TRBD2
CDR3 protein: CASSPRVSGSTGELFF
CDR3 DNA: TGTGCCAGCAGCCCCCGGGTTAGCGGGAGCACCGGGGAGCTGTTTTTT